These T cell receptor beta chains were read from a single sample in a study of OX40 agonist ivuxolimab in advanced cancers. Here immunoSEQ multiplex PCR was the method, and the copy in TCRdb shows in-frame clones only, minus some. The sample shows approximately 11,000 clones, roughly 70% of them seen only once. Source: CD4+ or CD8+ T cells sorted from blood, taken in a trial of the OX40 agonist ivuxolimab. Receptors were obtained from an adult with an advanced solid tumor such as melanoma, head and neck, liver or kidney cancer. Both conserved end residues are part of each CDR3. Each record gives: D gene, J gene, V gene, clone size, CDR3 protein, CDR3 DNA. The D gene is left open where the match is weak. Rows give clone size only sometimes, using once, few, many, or a class for an expanded clone.

-,TRBJ2-7,TRBV27,-,CASSLDRDLGYEQYF,TGTGCCAGCAGTTTAGACCGTGATCTGGGTTACGAGCAGTACTTC
-,TRBJ2-7,TRBV9,-,CASSGGFDLYEQYF,TGTGCCAGCAGTGGTGGATTTGACCTCTACGAGCAGTACTTC
-,TRBJ2-7,TRBV5-6,-,CASTPEGDSYEQYF,TGTGCCAGCACCCCGGAAGGGGACTCCTACGAGCAGTACTTC
-,TRBJ1-1,TRBV20-1,-,CSPYTEAFF,TGCAGTCCCTACACTGAAGCTTTCTTT
-,TRBJ2-3,TRBV9,-,CASSVGTTDTQYF,TGTGCCAGCAGCGTAGGTACCACAGATACGCAGTATTTT
-,TRBJ1-6,TRBV2,-,CASTGTIDFTLHF,TGTGCCAGCACTGGGACAATAGATTTCACCCTCCACTTT
-,TRBJ2-2,TRBV11-3,-,CASSLSRGNTGELFF,TGTGCCAGCAGCTTATCCCGGGGGAACACCGGGGAGCTGTTTTTT
-,TRBJ2-7,TRBV27,-,CASSLAGATYEQYF,TGTGCCAGCAGTTTAGCGGGGGCGACCTACGAGCAGTACTTC
TRBD2,TRBJ2-7,TRBV9,-,CASSVGAGAYEQYF,TGTGCCAGCAGCGTAGGAGCGGGAGCCTACGAGCAGTACTTC
-,TRBJ1-2,TRBV4-3,-,CASSQDSWNYGYTF,TGCGCCAGCAGCCAGGACAGCTGGAACTATGGCTACACCTTC
-,TRBJ1-2,TRBV27,-,CASSLLPARPYGYTF,TGTGCCAGCAGTTTATTGCCAGCGAGACCCTATGGCTACACCTTC
TRBD1,TRBJ2-1,TRBV15,-,CATSRGRQGNYNEQFF,TGTGCCACCAGCAGAGGAAGACAGGGTAACTACAATGAGCAGTTCTTC
TRBD1,TRBJ2-7,TRBV30,few,CAWSGTGAVSSYEQYF,TGTGCCTGGAGTGGGACAGGGGCAGTTAGTTCCTACGAGCAGTACTTC
TRBD1,TRBJ2-6,TRBV5-6,-,CASSAPHRDRASGANVLTF,TGTGCCAGCAGCGCACCTCACCGGGACAGGGCCTCTGGGGCCAACGTCCTGACTTTC
-,TRBJ1-1,TRBV5-1,-,CASSLYAGASTEAFF,TGCGCCAGCAGCTTGTATGCAGGGGCGTCCACTGAAGCTTTCTTT
TRBD2,TRBJ2-7,TRBV4-1,-,CASSQTSGYEQYF,TGCGCCAGCAGCCAAACTAGCGGCTACGAGCAGTACTTC
-,TRBJ2-7,TRBV19,-,CASSMGDGFYEQYF,TGTGCCAGTAGTATGGGGGACGGTTTTTACGAGCAGTACTTC
-,TRBJ2-7,TRBV6-9,-,CASPPGAYEQYF,TGTGCCTCCCCCCCGGGGGCATACGAGCAGTACTTC
TRBD2,TRBJ2-1,TRBV9,once,CASSPRLAGGLNEQFF,TGTGCCAGCAGCCCGAGACTAGCGGGAGGGCTCAATGAGCAGTTCTTC
-,TRBJ2-1,TRBV21-1,once,CASSKGSYNEQFF,TGTGCCAGCAGCAAGGGGTCCTACAATGAGCAGTTCTTC
TRBD2,TRBJ2-3,TRBV28,few,CATTWGPNASGIPTDTQYF,TGTGCCACCACATGGGGTCCCAACGCTAGCGGGATTCCCACAGATACGCAGTATTTT
-,TRBJ2-7,TRBV5-6,-,CASSPYLEGDEQYF,TGTGCCAGCAGCCCCTACCTCGAGGGCGACGAGCAGTACTTC
-,TRBJ2-7,TRBV7-9,-,CASSPPTGSYEQYF,TGTGCCAGCAGTCCGCCGACAGGCTCCTACGAGCAGTACTTC
TRBD2,TRBJ2-1,TRBV27,-,CASSLYSGLAGGPGYNEQFF,TGTGCCAGCAGTTTATACTCGGGACTAGCGGGAGGGCCGGGGTACAATGAGCAGTTCTTC
TRBD2,TRBJ2-1,TRBV6-1,-,CASSELAGGYNEQFF,TGTGCCAGCAGTGAACTAGCGGGAGGGTACAATGAGCAGTTCTTC
-,TRBJ2-2,TRBV6-6,-,CASSYSWERDTGELFF,TGTGCCAGCAGTTACTCGTGGGAGCGGGACACCGGGGAGCTGTTTTTT
-,TRBJ2-7,TRBV27,-,CASSLWGGQSYEQYF,TGTGCCAGCAGTTTATGGGGGGGGCAATCCTACGAGCAGTACTTC
-,TRBJ1-4,TRBV9,-,CASSVDPGSTGIEKLFF,TGTGCCAGCAGCGTAGACCCTGGGTCTACGGGGATTGAAAAACTGTTTTTT
-,TRBJ2-1,TRBV19,-,CASSPGVGTVDPYNEQFF,TGTGCCAGTAGCCCAGGGGTGGGTACGGTGGACCCCTACAATGAGCAGTTCTTC
-,TRBJ2-7,TRBV27,-,CASSLDPSYEQYF,TGTGCCAGCAGTTTAGACCCCTCCTACGAGCAGTACTTC
-,TRBJ2-1,TRBV28,few,CASSFSRGPATPDEQFF,TGTGCCAGCAGTTTTAGTCGAGGACCCGCTACCCCCGATGAGCAGTTCTTC
-,TRBJ2-1,TRBV9,-,CASSGDGAEQFF,TGTGCCAGCAGCGGGGATGGGGCCGAGCAGTTCTTC
-,TRBJ2-7,TRBV5-4,-,CASSYVGYPSEQYF,TGTGCCAGCAGCTACGTGGGGTACCCCAGCGAGCAGTACTTC
-,TRBJ2-2,TRBV10-1,-,CASSESIPLALNTGELFF,TGCGCCAGCAGTGAGTCGATACCCCTAGCACTGAACACCGGGGAGCTGTTTTTT
-,TRBJ2-1,TRBV4-1,-,CASSQEEGAIEQFF,TGCGCCAGCAGCCAAGAGGAGGGAGCAATTGAGCAGTTCTTC
TRBD2,TRBJ2-7,TRBV30,-,CAWSVLAEVSEQYF,TGTGCCTGGAGTGTTCTAGCGGAGGTATCCGAGCAGTACTTC
-,TRBJ2-1,TRBV7-6,many,CASSPGPNYEQFF,TGTGCCAGCAGCCCCGGCCCCAATTATGAGCAGTTCTTC
-,TRBJ2-7,TRBV2,-,CASSEEHEQYF,TGTGCCAGCAGTGAAGAACACGAGCAGTACTTC